The sequence of this T cell receptor (beta chain) was determined in a study of blood T cell repertoires in COVID-19. The assay was immunoSEQ multiplex PCR, and TCRdb's table has in-frame clones only and misses some. There are some 150,000 clones in the sample; 75% to 90% occur only once, and about 15% lies in the top ten. The CDR3 length is 12 residues. Trimming took off 2 bases at V and 7 bases at J, with 9 bases between the two ends. CDR1 and CDR2 (germline): SEHNR, FQNEAQ (reference sequence). The rearrangement links TRBV7-9 to TRBJ2-7; the D gene is possibly TRBD2 (5 bases). The source is a woman aged 40 to 49 with acute or convalescent COVID-19. Sequenced sample: peripheral blood. CDR3 nucleotides: TGTGCCAGCAGCTTAACATCGGGGGAGCAGTACTTC. Translation gives CASSLTSGEQYF. Full variable domain (rest looked up from reference TRBV7-9 and TRBJ2-7): DTGVSQNPRHKITKRGQNVTFRCDPISEHNRLYWYRQTLGQGPEFLTYFQNEAQLEKSRLLSDRFSAERPKGSFSTLEIQRTEQGDSAMYLCASSLTSGEQYFGPGTRLTVT.